This T cell receptor (beta chain) was observed in a study of blood T cell repertoires in COVID-19. Methods used by the authors: Using reference gene primer amplification, nucleated cell counts were estimated. The table came from immunoSEQ multiplex PCR; TCRdb's copy has only in-frame clones and leaves some out. Clone size and the V and J calls come from that table; the DNA yielded D and trimming. Here the sample spans almost 200,000 clones, around 89% being singletons. A few counts support this clone. Trimming took off 1 base at V and 5 bases at J, with 14 bases between the two ends. The CDR3 runs 15 residues. Per the germline V gene, CDR1 is SGHTA and CDR2 is FQGNSA.

The rearrangement joins TRBV7-2 to TRBJ2-5; D remains unclear. Sequenced material: PBMCs or T cells enriched from blood (not recorded which). This receptor was obtained from a woman younger than 30 who had recovered from COVID-19. DNA for the CDR3: TGTGCCAGCAGCTTAGGTCCTCGCCGGAGCGAGACCCAGTACTTC. This encodes CASSLGPRRSETQYF.